The rows below give T cell receptor beta chains drawn from one sample of a study of post-analysis software for immune sequencing data. In TCRdb, the PCR reads were re-called with MiXCR into one record per CDR3 protein. The sample holds hundreds of thousands of distinct CDR3 sequences, roughly three fifths seen once. What was sequenced was blood. Receptor source: a girl aged 2-9 years with multiple sclerosis. Each CDR3 is given with its conserved first and last residue. The order of the fields is D gene, V gene, clone size, J gene, CDR3 protein, CDR3 DNA. The D gene is left open where the match is weak. Size values are once, few and many counts, or a class for expanded clones, and some rows have none.

-	TRBV7-2	-	TRBJ2-3	CASSTDSADTQYF	TGTGCCAGCAGCACTGACAGCGCAGATACGCAGTATTTT
TRBD2	TRBV29-1	few	TRBJ2-4	CSTGRGGNIQYF	TGCAGTACGGGAAGGGGAGGGAACATTCAGTACTTC
-	TRBV7-2	-	TRBJ2-1	CASSLEGIHEQFF	TGTGCCAGCAGCTTAGAGGGGATTCATGAGCAGTTCTTC
-	TRBV5-1	few	TRBJ2-4	CASSTGGKDNIQYF	TGCGCCAGCAGTACTGGGGGCAAAGACAACATTCAGTACTTC
TRBD1	TRBV5-1	few	TRBJ2-7	CASSKQGFSYEQYF	TGCGCCAGCAGCAAACAGGGGTTCTCCTACGAGCAGTACTTC
TRBD1	TRBV7-2	once	TRBJ1-2	CASSSASTGAVYGYTF	TGTGCCAGCAGCTCCGCCTCGACAGGGGCCGTGTATGGCTACACCTTC
TRBD1	TRBV7-2	few	TRBJ1-5	CASSIADRESNQPQHF	TGTGCCAGCAGCATCGCGGACAGGGAAAGCAATCAGCCCCAGCATTTT
-	TRBV7-2	few	TRBJ1-5	CASSLDPNQPQHF	TGTGCCAGCAGCTTAGATCCCAATCAGCCCCAGCATTTT
TRBD2	TRBV20-1	-	TRBJ2-4	CSALLGGENIQYF	TGCAGTGCTCTATTGGGGGGGGAGAACATTCAGTACTTC
TRBD2	TRBV20-1	-	TRBJ2-5	CSANLGGAKETQYF	TGCAGTGCTAACCTCGGGGGGGCGAAAGAGACCCAGTACTTC
TRBD2	TRBV6-5	once	TRBJ2-7	CASSSLTSGVSYEQYF	TGTGCCAGCAGTTCACTGACTAGCGGGGTCTCCTACGAGCAGTACTTC
-	TRBV7-9	few	TRBJ1-2	CASSSGIVYGYTF	TGTGCCAGCAGCTCCGGGATTGTCTATGGCTACACCTTC
-	TRBV7-2	few	TRBJ2-3	CASTQAGRTTDTQYF	TGTGCCAGCACCCAGGCGGGGCGCACCACAGATACGCAGTATTTT
TRBD2	TRBV24-1	-	TRBJ2-5	CATSVGSGREDQETQYF	TGTGCCACCAGTGTAGGTTCGGGGCGGGAGGACCAAGAGACCCAGTACTTC
TRBD2	TRBV7-3	few	TRBJ2-1	CASREGLAGPNEQFF	TGTGCCAGCAGGGAGGGACTAGCGGGGCCCAATGAGCAGTTCTTC
TRBD1	TRBV12-3/TRBV12-4	-	TRBJ2-5	CASSPRGQGEETQYF	TGTGCCAGCAGTCCCAGGGGACAGGGTGAAGAGACCCAGTACTTC
-	TRBV4-3	once	TRBJ1-2	CASSQDKGGGYGYTF	TGCGCCAGCAGCCAAGATAAGGGGGGCGGCTATGGCTACACCTTC
-	TRBV13	-	TRBJ2-5	CASSQGRKQETQYF	TGTGCCAGCAGCCAGGGACGTAAACAAGAGACCCAGTACTTC
-	TRBV20-1	-	TRBJ1-1	CSASWQSLSSTEAFF	TGCAGTGCTAGCTGGCAGAGCCTATCCAGCACTGAAGCTTTCTTT
-	TRBV15	-	TRBJ2-1	CATSREGAFYNEQFF	TGTGCCACCAGCAGAGAGGGGGCCTTCTACAATGAGCAGTTCTTC
TRBD2	TRBV7-6	few	TRBJ2-3	CASSLASGGSDTQYF	TGTGCCAGCAGCTTAGCAAGCGGGGGCTCAGATACGCAGTATTTT
TRBD2	TRBV3-1	-	TRBJ2-4	CASSQGTSAGIGGKNIQYF	TGTGCCAGCAGCCAAGGGACTAGCGCCGGAATCGGGGGTAAAAACATTCAGTACTTC
-	TRBV3-1	-	TRBJ1-2	CASSRSLGGLYGYTF	TGTGCCAGCAGCCGGTCCCTGGGCGGACTCTATGGCTACACCTTC
TRBD1	TRBV9	many	TRBJ2-1	CASSAGQGYNEQFF	TGTGCCAGCAGCGCGGGACAGGGCTACAATGAGCAGTTCTTC
TRBD1	TRBV5-1	-	TRBJ2-4	CASSLGQLFGKNIQYF	TGCGCCAGCAGCCTGGGACAGCTCTTTGGCAAAAACATTCAGTACTTC
TRBD1	TRBV29-1	-	TRBJ1-1	CSVDRGLGEAFF	TGCAGCGTTGACAGGGGGCTTGGTGAAGCTTTCTTT
TRBD2	TRBV20-1	-	TRBJ2-1	CSARLAGYYNEQFF	TGCAGTGCTCGACTAGCGGGATACTACAATGAGCAGTTCTTC
-	TRBV20-1	-	TRBJ2-3	CSAQGRASDTQYF	TGCAGTGCTCAGGGCCGAGCCTCAGATACGCAGTATTTT
-	TRBV2	-	TRBJ1-2	CASSDTVSGYTF	TGTGCCAGCAGTGACACAGTATCGGGCTACACCTTC
-	TRBV15	few	TRBJ1-5	CATSTSLRAYNQPQHF	TGTGCCACCAGCACCTCCTTACGGGCTTACAATCAGCCCCAGCATTTT
-	TRBV13	few	TRBJ2-2	CASHSNILTGELFF	TGTGCCAGCCACTCCAACATCCTCACCGGGGAGCTGTTTTTT
-	TRBV6-2/TRBV6-3	few	TRBJ2-1	CASSFSPNEQFF	TGTGCCAGCAGTTTCTCACCCAATGAGCAGTTCTTC
TRBD2	TRBV12-3/TRBV12-4	-	TRBJ2-1	CASSSSGGFNEQFF	TGTGCCAGCAGTTCTAGCGGGGGGTTTAATGAGCAGTTCTTC
-	TRBV10-3	-	TRBJ1-2	CAIRPGLNRGYTF	TGTGCCATCCGGCCGGGCCTCAATCGGGGCTACACCTTC
-	TRBV28	-	TRBJ1-2	CASNPEVTYGYTF	TGTGCCAGCAACCCGGAGGTTACCTATGGCTACACCTTC
-	TRBV15	-	TRBJ2-4	CATSSLAKNIQYF	TGTGCCACCAGCAGCTTAGCCAAAAACATTCAGTACTTC
-	TRBV5-1	-	TRBJ2-3	CASRATRTDTQYF	TGCGCCAGCAGAGCTACTCGCACAGATACGCAGTATTTT
TRBD1	TRBV6-2/TRBV6-3	once	TRBJ2-7	CASRTPTGKTYYEQYF	TGTGCCAGCCGAACCCCGACAGGGAAGACTTACTACGAGCAGTACTTC
-	TRBV5-1	-	TRBJ2-1	CASSQRGGGIDEQFF	TGCGCCAGCAGCCAGCGAGGGGGGGGCATCGATGAGCAGTTCTTC
-	TRBV10-3	once	TRBJ1-2	CATETGGRHGYTF	TGTGCCACCGAGACAGGTGGGCGCCATGGCTACACCTTC
TRBD2	TRBV20-1	few	TRBJ2-7	CSARRREGYEQYF	TGCAGTGCTAGGCGGCGGGAGGGTTACGAGCAGTACTTC
TRBD2	TRBV3-1	-	TRBJ2-1	CASNQESSGSRSEQFF	TGTGCCAGCAACCAAGAGTCTAGCGGGAGTCGTAGTGAGCAGTTCTTC
TRBD1	TRBV10-3	-	TRBJ1-5	CAISESEGTGLRQPQHF	TGTGCCATCAGTGAGTCGGAAGGGACAGGGCTAAGGCAGCCCCAGCATTTT
TRBD1	TRBV6-5	-	TRBJ1-5	CASSSGQGTGQPQHF	TGTGCCAGCAGTTCTGGACAGGGGACGGGGCAGCCCCAGCATTTT
-	TRBV6-1	-	TRBJ1-1	CASRVQGNTEAFF	TGTGCCAGCAGGGTACAGGGGAACACTGAAGCTTTCTTT
TRBD1	TRBV7-2	few	TRBJ1-4	CASSAYRGRGEKLFF	TGTGCCAGCAGCGCGTACAGGGGGCGAGGCGAAAAACTGTTTTTT
-	TRBV7-2	few	TRBJ2-1	CASTLEGGYNEQFF	TGTGCCAGCACCCTAGAAGGGGGCTACAATGAGCAGTTCTTC
TRBD2	TRBV29-1	-	TRBJ2-5	CSVEALAGGGEQYF	TGCAGCGTTGAAGCACTAGCGGGAGGAGGGGAGCAGTACTTC
-	TRBV29-1	-	TRBJ2-1	CSVVGSVRGYYNEQFF	TGCAGCGTTGTTGGCAGTGTAAGGGGTTATTACAATGAGCAGTTCTTC